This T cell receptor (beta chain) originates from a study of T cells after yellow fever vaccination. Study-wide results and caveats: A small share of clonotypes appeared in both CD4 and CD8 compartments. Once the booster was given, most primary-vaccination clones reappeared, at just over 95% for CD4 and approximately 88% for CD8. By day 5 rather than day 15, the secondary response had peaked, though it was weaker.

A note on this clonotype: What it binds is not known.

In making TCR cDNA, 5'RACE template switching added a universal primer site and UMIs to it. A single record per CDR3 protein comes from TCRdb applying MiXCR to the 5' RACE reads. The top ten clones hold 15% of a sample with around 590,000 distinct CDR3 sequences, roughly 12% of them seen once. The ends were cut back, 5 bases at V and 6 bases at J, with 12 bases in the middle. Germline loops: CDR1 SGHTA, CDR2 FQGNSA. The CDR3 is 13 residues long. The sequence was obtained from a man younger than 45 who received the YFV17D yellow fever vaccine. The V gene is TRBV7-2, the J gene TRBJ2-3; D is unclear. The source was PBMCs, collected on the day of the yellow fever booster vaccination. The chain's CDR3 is CASSRNYVDTQYF. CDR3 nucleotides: TGTGCCAGCAGCCGAAATTACGTGGATACGCAGTATTTT.